The 24 T cell receptor beta chains presented below share a single source sample, sequenced in a study of regulatory T cells in long-lasting Graves disease. Documented time point: newly diagnosed GD, antithyroid drugs for less than 3 months. RNA isolated from PBMCs was used to make the TCR library. Building the TCR beta libraries relied on iRepertoire HTBI primers, and CDR3 regions underwent Arm-PCR. In TCRdb, the multiplex PCR reads were re-called with MiXCR into one record per CDR3 protein. The sample shows a few hundred thousand distinct CDR3 sequences, roughly a sixth of them seen only once. The sample also formed part of further work on T cells in Graves' hyperthyroidism and ophthalmopathy.

Sequenced here: peripheral blood mononuclear cells (PBMCs), sampled at new diagnosis, from a patient treated with antithyroid drugs. The receptors shown here come from a man in his forties with Graves disease.

The table lists this clonotype with many counts. V gene TRBV7-9 combines with J gene TRBJ2-1; perhaps TRBD2 as D (7 bases). V gave up 1 base and J gave up 8 bases, with 15 bases separating them. The germline gives CDR1 SEHNR, CDR2 FQNEAQ (reference sequence). This CDR3 has 15 amino acids. DNA of the CDR3: TGTGCCAGCAGCTTAGAGGCGGGGGCCTTTGATGAGCAGTTCTTC. This gives the protein CASSLEAGAFDEQFF.

This clonotype has a count of ten or more. This rearrangement joins TRBV28 to TRBJ2-3; 15 nucleotides align to TRBD2. V dropped 1 base and J dropped 0; count of bases not matched to a gene: 2. Germline-derived CDR1 and CDR2 are MDHEN and SYDVKM. CDR3 length: 18 residues. The CDR3 nucleotides are TGTGCCAGCAGTTTATTCGGACTAGCGGGAGGGAGCACAGATACGCAGTATTTT. Encoded protein: CASSLFGLAGGSTDTQYF. Filled out from reference TRBV28 and TRBJ2-3, the complete variable domain reads DVKVTQSSRYLVKRTGEKVFLECVQDMDHENMFWYRQDPGLGLRLIYFSYDVKMKEKGDIPEGYSVSREKKERFSLILESASTNQTSMYLCASSLFGLAGGSTDTQYFGPGTRLTVL.

This clonotype was found a few times. This chain connects TRBV4-1 to TRBJ2-4, with a weak D call TRBD1 (6 bases). The CDR3 sequence is 15 residues long. Between the trimmed V and J ends, which lost 3 bases and 3 bases, there was a span of 12 bases. The germline V gene has CDR1 MGHRA and CDR2 YSYEKL. CDR3: CASSHGTDSKNIQYF. The CDR3 DNA follows: TGCGCCAGCAGCCATGGCACGGACAGCAAAAACATTCAGTACTTC.

This sequence joins TRBV19 and TRBJ2-5; 13 bases are a match to TRBD2. CDR1 is LNHDA and CDR2 is SQIVND in the germline V gene (reference sequence). V shed 9 bases, J shed 1 base, and the junction held 14 bases outside the gene matches. This CDR3 has 18 amino acids. The CDR3 DNA reads as TGTGCCAGCAGCCCCGGACTAGCGGGGGACTTACTCCAAGAGACCCAGTACTTC. Translated: CASSPGLAGDLLQETQYF.

In its sample, this clonotype was seen many times. The chain uses TRBV15 and TRBJ2-5; D may be TRBD1 (6 bases). V lost 3 bases, J lost 1 base, and 18 bases lay in between. The CDR3 covers 17 residues. The germline CDR1 and CDR2 sequences are LNHNV and YYDKDF (reference sequence). This CDR3 reads CATSRDSRQAVQETQYF. CDR3 DNA: TGTGCCACCAGCAGGGACTCGCGACAGGCCGTCCAAGAGACCCAGTACTTC.

This clonotype was observed a handful of times. The chain carries TRBV20-1 and TRBJ2-1, with 7 bases that match TRBD2. This CDR3 region has 15 residues. The V segment lost 2 bases and the J segment 1 base; nucleotides outside the gene matches: 5. Germline V lookup: CDR1 DFQATT, CDR2 SNEGSKA (reference sequence). The CDR3 is CSARNARGSYNEQFF. For the CDR3, the DNA is TGCAGTGCTAGAAATGCGCGGGGGTCCTACAATGAGCAGTTCTTC.

The rearrangement links TRBV7-2 to TRBJ1-4; TRBD1 might be the D (5 bases). CDR3 length equals 19 residues. The V end was cut by 5 bases, the J end by 3 bases, with 25 bases between. Germline V gene sequence: CDR1 SGHTA, CDR2 FQGNSA. CDR3 sequence reads: CASSPTGPYGAGANEKLFF. As DNA, the CDR3 is TGTGCCAGCAGCCCAACGGGTCCGTATGGGGCAGGCGCTAATGAAAAACTGTTTTTT. Supplemented by reference TRBV7-2 and TRBJ1-4, the full variable domain reads GAGVSQSPSNKVTEKGKDVELRCDPISGHTALYWYRQSLGQGLEFLIYFQGNSAPDKSGLPSDRFSAERTGGSVSTLTIQRTQQEDSAVYLCASSPTGPYGAGANEKLFFGSGTQLSVL.

This clonotype was observed many times. The chain combines TRBV27 with TRBJ2-1; no firm D call. The DNA end is a closer match to TRBJ2-7, so the J assignment may be wrong. Germline CDR1 reads MNHEY; CDR2 reads SMNVEV (reference sequence). CDR3 length: 14 residues. In DNA, the CDR3 is TGTGCCAGCAGCAACCGGCGGTTCCCCTACGAGCAGTACTTC. This sequence encodes CASSNRRFPYEQYF.

The chain uses TRBV7-2 and TRBJ2-1, with TRBD2 matching over 7 bases. V gave up 1 base and J gave up 2 bases; unmatched junction bases: 5. In germline, CDR1 is SGHTA, CDR2 FQGNSA. This CDR3 comprises 16 residues. The CDR3 nucleotides are TGTGCCAGCAGCTTAGTGTTGGGGGGGGCCTACAATGAGCAGTTCTTC. Translated: CASSLVLGGAYNEQFF.

In this sample, this clonotype turned up a few times. A junction boundary mismatches the germline segment, possibly from a read error. V usage is TRBV6-1 and J usage is TRBJ2-7; TRBD2 matches 9 bases. Germline CDR1 and CDR2: MNHNS and SASEGT. The CDR3 runs to 15 residues. CDR3 coding DNA: TGTGCCGGCAGTGTAGCGGGGGATAGCTCCTACGAGCAGTACTTC. This sequence encodes CAGSVAGDSSYEQYF.

The chain uses TRBV4-1 and TRBJ1-2; the match to TRBD1 covers 7 bases. Germline CDR1 is MGHRA and CDR2 is YSYEKL. V lost 4 bases and J lost 3; bases outside the gene matches: 11. The CDR3 loop spans 16 amino acids. The CDR3 here is CASSLRHRQGDYGYTF. DNA of the CDR3: TGCGCCAGCAGCCTCCGCCACCGACAGGGCGACTATGGCTACACCTTC.

Many counts were recorded for this clonotype. The rearrangement links TRBV20-1 to TRBJ2-2; D unclear. V was shortened by 0 bases and J by 6 bases, with 5 bases between the two germline ends. Germline lookup yields CDR1 DFQATT and CDR2 SNEGSKA (reference sequence). This CDR3 spans 12 amino acids. DNA for the CDR3: TGCAGTGCTAGAGACTTCCCCGGGGAGCTGTTTTTT. Translating it yields CSARDFPGELFF.

This clonotype has a handful of counts. CDR3 amino acids: CSAGLQIEWFGYTF. The DNA of the CDR3 is TGCAGTGCAGGCCTTCAAATTGAGTGGTTTGGCTACACCTTC. V is TRBV20-1 and J is TRBJ1-2; D ambiguous. CDR3 length: 14 residues. CDR1 is DFQATT, CDR2 SNEGSKA, per germline (reference sequence). Trimming shortened V by 6 bases and J by 7 bases, and 21 bases separated the two germline ends.

This clonotype has more than one count but fewer than ten. The CDR3 end shows no conserved phenylalanine or tryptophan, and so a read error is likely. The rearrangement links TRBV20-1 to TRBJ1-1, with D unclear. In germline, CDR1 is DFQATT, CDR2 SNEGSKA (reference sequence). Between the trimmed V and J ends, which lost 1 base and 10 bases, there was a span of 7 bases. The CDR3 sequence is 10 residues long. The CDR3 DNA reads TGCAGTGCTAGAGGTCCAAGAGCTTTCTCT. Protein: CSARGPRAFS.

This clonotype was detected ten times or more. The V call is TRBV11-1, the J call TRBJ2-1; 10 bases agree with TRBD1. CDR1 SGHAT and CDR2 FQDESV come from the germline V gene (reference sequence). CDR3 length equals 15 residues. With 5 bases clipped from V and 4 bases from J, the junction kept 5 bases outside the gene matches. The CDR3 sequence: CASSPGQGEYNEQFF. Written as DNA, the CDR3 is TGTGCCAGCAGCCCTGGACAGGGGGAGTACAATGAGCAGTTCTTC.

This clonotype was seen a few times. The V and J genes are TRBV5-1 and TRBJ2-3; D call uncertain. V shed 0 bases and J shed 0 bases, with 17 bases lying between them. This CDR3 region has 18 residues. In germline, CDR1 is SGHRS, CDR2 YFSETQ. The CDR3 coding sequence is TGCGCCAGCAGCTTGGGGATCCAAAGTTTTCGAAGCACAGATACGCAGTATTTT. It specifies CASSLGIQSFRSTDTQYF.

There are many counts of this clonotype. The chain employs TRBV2 and TRBJ2-1; D is unclear. This CDR3 is 14 amino acids long. The V end was cut by 6 bases, the J end by 10 bases, with 19 bases between. From germline, CDR1 is SNHLY and CDR2 FYNNEI. The CDR3 loop reads CASRSTPVGKEQFF. CDR3 nucleotide sequence: TGTGCCAGCAGATCTACTCCGGTAGGGAAGGAGCAGTTCTTC.

This clonotype was seen ten or more times. This chain links TRBV15 with TRBJ2-7; D may be TRBD1 (5 bases). The V end lost 0 bases, the J end lost 2 bases, and 8 bases lay between the germline ends. This CDR3 has 14 residues. CDR1 is LNHNV and CDR2 is YYDKDF in the germline V gene (reference sequence). CDR3 sequence: CATSRDQGAYEQYF. The DNA of the CDR3 is TGTGCCACCAGCAGAGATCAAGGGGCCTACGAGCAGTACTTC.

The table lists this clonotype with a few counts. The chain joins TRBV30 to TRBJ1-4, with D possibly TRBD1 on 5 matching bases. The germline gives CDR1 GTSNPN, CDR2 SVGIG (reference sequence). Trimming pared 5 bases from V and 7 bases from J, leaving 17 bases between. The CDR3 sequence is 14 residues long. The CDR3 coding sequence is TGTGCCTGGTCCCCAGTGGGGCGCCCTGAAAAACTGTTTTTT. This translates into CAWSPVGRPEKLFF.

This clonotype was counted only a few times. The CDR3 DNA is TGTGCCAGCAGTTCTATACCAGGGGAAAACATTCAGTACTTC. It is translated as CASSSIPGENIQYF. The V gene is TRBV28, the J gene TRBJ2-4; possible D gene TRBD1, 6 bases. Per the germline V gene, CDR1 is MDHEN and CDR2 is SYDVKM. This CDR3 contains 14 residues. V lost 4 bases and J 5 bases, leaving 12 bases between the germline ends.

This clonotype came up many times. The junction differs from germline at one of its ends, possibly a read error. CDR3 sequence (DNA): TGTGCCAGCAGCCGGACACTGAACACTGAAGCTTTCTTT. Its protein product is CASSRTLNTEAFF. V is TRBV5-1 and J is TRBJ1-1; tentatively, D is TRBD1 (5 bases). Germline values: CDR1 SGHRS, CDR2 YFSETQ. The CDR3 totals 13 residues.

The rearrangement joins TRBV24-1 to TRBJ2-1; 7 bases line up with TRBD1. The CDR3 spans 15 residues. Germline assignment: CDR1 KGHDR and CDR2 SFDVKD. Trimming took 3 bases from V and 0 from J; bases not matched to a gene: 1. Here the CDR3 reads CATSDAGGSYNEQFF. In DNA, the CDR3 is TGTGCCACCAGTGATGCAGGGGGCTCCTACAATGAGCAGTTCTTC.

V usage is TRBV20-1 and J usage is TRBJ2-1, with unresolved D. Germline CDR1 is DFQATT and CDR2 is SNEGSKA (reference sequence). The CDR3 has 14 amino acids. V lost 5 bases and J lost 12, with 23 bases in between. The CDR3 loop reads CSAPDFTGGRGQFF. The DNA for the CDR3 is TGCAGTGCTCCTGACTTCACCGGCGGACGCGGGCAGTTCTTC.

This clonotype was recorded many times. The rearrangement joins TRBV2 to TRBJ2-5; possibly TRBD1 for D (5 bases). Trimming left V 4 bases short and J 4 bases short, with 13 bases between. Germline V gives CDR1 SNHLY, CDR2 FYNNEI. The CDR3 is 14 amino acids. The CDR3: CASSGQIESETQYF. The CDR3 DNA sequence: TGTGCCAGCAGTGGACAGATTGAGTCAGAGACCCAGTACTTC. The full variable domain, rest sourced from reference TRBV2 and TRBJ2-5, is EPEVTQTPSHQVTQMGQEVILRCVPISNHLYFYWYRQILGQKVEFLVSFYNNEISEKSEIFDDQFSVERPDGSNFTLKIRSTKLEDSAMYFCASSGQIESETQYFGPGTRLLVL.